This entry lists 10 T cell receptor beta chains sequenced from one sample in a study of T-cell reconstitution after alpha-beta-depleted transplantation in children. Molecular barcoding with unique molecular identifiers was used for the TCRbeta library. MiXCR, applied by TCRdb to the PCR reads, yields one record per CDR3 protein. The sample records about 360,000 distinct CDR3 sequences, more than 10% being singletons. The specimen comprised PBMCs, sampled from the stem cell graft. The receptors were gathered from a human donor who donated a stem cell graft to a child with Fanconi anemia.

This clonotype was counted ten times or more. This chain's CDR3 is CSVDLSGQGFYEQYF. The CDR3 DNA follows: TGCAGCGTTGATCTTTCGGGACAGGGGTTCTACGAGCAGTACTTC. The chain joins TRBV29-1 to TRBJ2-7, with TRBD1 matching over 10 bases. Germline-derived CDR1 and CDR2 are SQVTM and ANQGSEA. There are 15 residues in the CDR3. Unmatched junction bases numbered 8, after V lost 3 bases and J lost 3 bases.

The chain joins TRBV12-3 or TRBV12-4 to TRBJ1-2, with TRBD1 matching 9 bases. The junction had 10 bases not matched to a gene; V was cut back by 6 bases and J by 5 bases. The CDR3 loop spans 15 amino acids. The CDR3 DNA follows: TGTGCCAGCAGGATACAGGGGGCGCATGGTTATGGCTACACCTTC. It specifies CASRIQGAHGYGYTF.

This chain connects TRBV12-3 or TRBV12-4 to TRBJ2-1, with D unresolved. The CDR3 length is 14 residues. The V end lost 0 bases, the J end lost 10 bases, and 13 bases lay between the germline ends. The CDR3 is CASSLAPGRPEQFF. The CDR3, as DNA: TGTGCCAGCAGTTTAGCCCCTGGCAGGCCGGAGCAGTTCTTC.

This clonotype was found many times. V gene TRBV7-2 combines with J gene TRBJ2-2; D gene unclear. CDR3 length: 12 amino acids. The germline V and J ends were trimmed by 7 bases and 5 bases, with 8 bases remaining between them. Germline lookup yields CDR1 SGHTA and CDR2 FQGNSA. CDR3 coding DNA: TGTGCCAGCACCATGACTACCGGGGAGCTGTTTTTT. Its protein is CASTMTTGELFF.

The genes are TRBV10-1 and TRBJ2-1, with D hard to call. This CDR3 contains 10 residues. Trimming shortened V by 8 bases and J by 6 bases, and 5 bases separated the two germline ends. Germline V lookup: CDR1 WNHNN, CDR2 SYGVQD (reference sequence). The CDR3 sequence: CASEFNEQFF. DNA of the CDR3: TGCGCCAGCGAATTCAATGAGCAGTTCTTC.

The chain recombines TRBV12-3 or TRBV12-4 with TRBJ1-5, with 9 bases lining up with TRBD1. The J segment lost 9 bases and the V segment lost 3 bases, leaving 6 bases of the junction unmatched. This CDR3 contains 14 residues. DNA of the CDR3: TGTGCCAGCAGTTTTGACAGGGGGTCTGGGCCCCAGCATTTT. Its protein is CASSFDRGSGPQHF.

The table lists this clonotype with a few counts. J is TRBJ2-2 and V is TRBV5-6; perhaps TRBD1 as D (6 bases). The CDR3 totals 18 residues. Per the germline V gene, CDR1 is SGHDT and CDR2 is YYEEEE. V dropped 1 base and J dropped 3 bases, with 19 bases sitting between them. The CDR3 coding sequence is TGTGCCAGCAGCTTGAAGGGACAACCTTCAAGAGACACCGGGGAGCTGTTTTTT. It translates to CASSLKGQPSRDTGELFF.

The chain couples TRBV7-2 to TRBJ1-1; maybe TRBD1 (6 bases). The CDR3 length is 15 residues. Germline lookup yields CDR1 SGHTA and CDR2 FQGNSA. The germline V and J ends were trimmed by 4 bases and 0 bases, with 12 bases remaining between them. For the CDR3, the DNA is TGTGCCAGCAGCTCTACCGGACAGCTGAACACTGAAGCTTTCTTT. Translation gives CASSSTGQLNTEAFF.

This clonotype has a count of ten or more. This sequence joins TRBV11-2 and TRBJ2-5, with 7 bases matching TRBD1. V dropped 3 bases and J dropped 2; count of bases not matched to a gene: 12. This CDR3 comprises 17 residues. CDR1 and CDR2 (germline): SGHAT, FQNNGV. The CDR3 loop reads CASSLGDSSTQQETQYF. DNA for the CDR3: TGTGCCAGCAGCTTGGGGGACAGCTCCACTCAACAAGAGACCCAGTACTTC.

This clonotype has ten or more counts. The CDR3 is CATSRRSRTGELFF. The CDR3 nucleotides are TGTGCCACCAGCAGGCGGTCCCGCACCGGGGAGCTGTTTTTT. This sequence joins TRBV15 and TRBJ2-2; D is unresolved. Germline V CDR1 and CDR2: LNHNV, YYDKDF (reference sequence). The V gene lost 3 bases and the J gene lost 4 bases, with 9 bases spanning the gap. The CDR3 is 14 residues long.